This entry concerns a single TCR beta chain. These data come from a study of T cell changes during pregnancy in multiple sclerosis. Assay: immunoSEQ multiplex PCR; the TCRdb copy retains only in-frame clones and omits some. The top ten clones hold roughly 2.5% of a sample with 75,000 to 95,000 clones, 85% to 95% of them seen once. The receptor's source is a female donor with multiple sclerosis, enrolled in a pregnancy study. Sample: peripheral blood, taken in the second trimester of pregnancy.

The CDR3 here is CASSPTGGGGYTF. The CDR3 nucleotides read TGTGCCAGCAGCCCTACAGGGGGGGGTGGCTACACCTTC. The chain employs TRBV6-6 and TRBJ1-2; 8 bases align to TRBD1. Germline V lookup: CDR1 MNHNY, CDR2 SVGAGI (reference sequence). CDR3 size: 13 residues. V shed 6 bases and J 7 bases; nucleotides not matched to a gene: 7.